This is a list of T cell receptor beta chains from one sample in a study of T cells after posttransplantation cyclophosphamide. TCRdb's table, derived via immunoSEQ multiplex PCR, lists solely in-frame clones and lacks some. The table includes about 52,000 clones, around 94% detected once. Sequencing input: PBMCs. The receptors originated from a woman aged 30 to 39 in good health and a related stem cell transplant donor. CDR3s include the opening cysteine and the closing phenylalanine or tryptophan.

>TRBV5-5|TRBJ2-5
CASSLAPSGGARETQYF
>TRBV29-1|TRBJ2-5
CSVEAVGVETQYF
>TRBV25-1|TRBJ2-3
CASSVGGGTQYF
>TRBV4-2|TRBJ2-5
CASSQDAGRAETQYF
>TRBV5-1|TRBJ2-7
CASSLGGVEQYF
>TRBV28|TRBJ2-7
CASSFQYYEQYF
>TRBV15|TRBJ2-7
CATSRGGSGGHEQYF
>TRBV28|TRBJ1-5
CASQEHASHSNQPQHF
>TRBV29-1|TRBJ2-3
CSVEFLGTGGEDTQYF
>TRBV9|TRBJ2-3
CASSVGMRGGRDTDTQYF